This TCR beta chain derives from a study of OX40 agonist ivuxolimab in advanced cancers. Study in general: Those enrolled were 80% to 85% male, with a mean age of roughly 62 years and ages from roughly 20 to 85. Treatment received earlier with anti-PD-1, anti-PD-L1 or anti-CTLA-4 agents was allowed, and over 30% had some.

Trimming removed 8 bases from V and 0 bases from J, with 12 bases in between. The CDR3 is 14 amino acids. Germline loops: CDR1 SEHNR, CDR2 FQNEAQ (reference sequence). Of note for this clone: Its target is not known.

Generated by immunoSEQ multiplex PCR, the TCRdb table keeps only in-frame clones and is missing some. The sample carries over 85,000 clones, about 86% recorded once. Patients with autoimmune history or systemic immunosuppression were excluded. Study-wide findings and caveats: CD8+ T cells averaged more expanded clones than CD4+.

The chain joins TRBV7-9 to TRBJ2-3; D call uncertain. The sample here was CD4+ or CD8+ T cells sorted from blood, taken in a trial of the OX40 agonist ivuxolimab. The TCR comes from an adult with an advanced solid tumor such as melanoma, head and neck, liver or kidney cancer. In DNA form, the CDR3 reads TGTGCCAGCCTCTCCCAGCTTAGCACAGATACGCAGTATTTT. Translated: CASLSQLSTDTQYF.